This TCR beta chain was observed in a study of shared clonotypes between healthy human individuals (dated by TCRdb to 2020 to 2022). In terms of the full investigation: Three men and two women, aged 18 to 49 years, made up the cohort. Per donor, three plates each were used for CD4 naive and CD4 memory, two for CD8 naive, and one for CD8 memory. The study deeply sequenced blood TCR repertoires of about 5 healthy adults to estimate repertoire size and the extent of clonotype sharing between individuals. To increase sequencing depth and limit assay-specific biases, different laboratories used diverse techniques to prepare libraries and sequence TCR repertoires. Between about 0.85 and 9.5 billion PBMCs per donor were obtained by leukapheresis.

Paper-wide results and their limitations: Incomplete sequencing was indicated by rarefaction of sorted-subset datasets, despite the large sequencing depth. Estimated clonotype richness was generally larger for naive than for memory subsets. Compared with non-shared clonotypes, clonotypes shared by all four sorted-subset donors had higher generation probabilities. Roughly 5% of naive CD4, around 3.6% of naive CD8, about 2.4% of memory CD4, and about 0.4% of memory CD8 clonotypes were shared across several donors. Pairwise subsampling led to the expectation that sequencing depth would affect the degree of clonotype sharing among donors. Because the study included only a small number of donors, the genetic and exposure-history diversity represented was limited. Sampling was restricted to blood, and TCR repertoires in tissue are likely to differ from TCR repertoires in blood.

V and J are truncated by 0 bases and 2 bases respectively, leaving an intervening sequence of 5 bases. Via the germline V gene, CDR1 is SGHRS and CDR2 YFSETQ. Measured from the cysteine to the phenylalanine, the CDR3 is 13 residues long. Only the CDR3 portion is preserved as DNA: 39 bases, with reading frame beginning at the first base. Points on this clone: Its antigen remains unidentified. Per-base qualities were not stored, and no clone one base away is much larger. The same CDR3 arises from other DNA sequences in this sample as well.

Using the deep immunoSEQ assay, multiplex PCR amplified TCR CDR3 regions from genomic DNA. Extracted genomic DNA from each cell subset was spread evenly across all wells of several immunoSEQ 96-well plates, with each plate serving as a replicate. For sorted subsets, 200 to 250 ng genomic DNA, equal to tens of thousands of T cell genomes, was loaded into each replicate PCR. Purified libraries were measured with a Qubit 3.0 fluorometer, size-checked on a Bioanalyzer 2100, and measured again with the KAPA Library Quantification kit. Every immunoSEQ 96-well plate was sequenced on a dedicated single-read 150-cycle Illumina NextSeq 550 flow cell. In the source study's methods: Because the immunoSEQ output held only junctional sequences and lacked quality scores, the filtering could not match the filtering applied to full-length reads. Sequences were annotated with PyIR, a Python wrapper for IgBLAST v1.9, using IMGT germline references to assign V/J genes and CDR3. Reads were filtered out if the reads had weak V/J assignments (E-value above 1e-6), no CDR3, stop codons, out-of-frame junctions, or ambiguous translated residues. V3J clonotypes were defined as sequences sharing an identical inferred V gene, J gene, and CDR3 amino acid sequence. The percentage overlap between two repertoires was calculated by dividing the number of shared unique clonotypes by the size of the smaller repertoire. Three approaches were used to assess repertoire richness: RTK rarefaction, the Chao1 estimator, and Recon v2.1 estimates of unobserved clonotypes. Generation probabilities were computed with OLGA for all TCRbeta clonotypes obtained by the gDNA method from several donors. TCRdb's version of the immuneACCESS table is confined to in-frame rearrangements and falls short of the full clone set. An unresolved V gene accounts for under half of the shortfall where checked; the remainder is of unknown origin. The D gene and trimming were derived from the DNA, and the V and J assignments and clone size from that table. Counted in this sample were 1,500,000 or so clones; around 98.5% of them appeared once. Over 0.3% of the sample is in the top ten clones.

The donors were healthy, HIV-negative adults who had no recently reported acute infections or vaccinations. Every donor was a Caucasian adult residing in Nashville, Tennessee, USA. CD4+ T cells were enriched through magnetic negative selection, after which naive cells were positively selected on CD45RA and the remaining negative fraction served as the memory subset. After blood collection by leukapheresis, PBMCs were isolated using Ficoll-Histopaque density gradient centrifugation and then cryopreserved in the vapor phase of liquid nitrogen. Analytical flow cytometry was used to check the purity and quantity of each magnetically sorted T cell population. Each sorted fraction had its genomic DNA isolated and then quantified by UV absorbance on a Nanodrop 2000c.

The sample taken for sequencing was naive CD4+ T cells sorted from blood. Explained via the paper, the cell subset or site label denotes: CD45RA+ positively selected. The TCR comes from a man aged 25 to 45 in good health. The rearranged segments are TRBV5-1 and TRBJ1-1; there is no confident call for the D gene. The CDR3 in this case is CASSLDPNTEAFF. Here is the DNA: TGCGCCAGCAGCTTGGACCCAAACACTGAAGCTTTCTTT.